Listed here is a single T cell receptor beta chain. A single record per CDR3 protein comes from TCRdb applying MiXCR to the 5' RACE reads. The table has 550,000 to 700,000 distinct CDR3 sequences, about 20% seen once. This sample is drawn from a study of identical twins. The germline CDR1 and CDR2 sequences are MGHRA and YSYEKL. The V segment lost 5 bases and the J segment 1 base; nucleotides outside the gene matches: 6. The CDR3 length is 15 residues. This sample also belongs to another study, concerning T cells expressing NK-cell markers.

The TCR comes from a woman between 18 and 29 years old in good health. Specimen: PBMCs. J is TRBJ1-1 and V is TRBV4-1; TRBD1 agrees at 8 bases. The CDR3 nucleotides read TGCGCCAGCAGCGTACAGGGGGAGGGGAACACTGAAGCTTTCTTT. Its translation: CASSVQGEGNTEAFF.